The 16 T cell receptor beta chains below were found in one sample sequenced in a study of blood T cell repertoires in COVID-19. Using immunoSEQ multiplex PCR, the repertoire was profiled, and TCRdb retains in-frame clones only, with some absent. In the table there are approximately 210,000 clones, roughly nine tenths of which are singletons. The sequencing input was peripheral blood. The receptors stem from a man aged 65 to 85 with acute or convalescent COVID-19.

Only a few counts were recorded for this clone. V and J are TRBV4-2 and TRBJ2-1; the match to TRBD2 covers 9 bases. The CDR3 runs 16 residues. Germline CDR1 reads LGHNA; CDR2 reads YNFKEQ. Trimming removed 0 bases from V and 5 bases from J; junction bases left unmatched: 5. CDR3 DNA sequence: TGTGCCAGCAGCCAAGATCAAGCGGGAGGTAACAATGAGCAGTTCTTC. Translating gives CASSQDQAGGNNEQFF.

This chain links TRBV21-1 with TRBJ2-3; the table assigns TRBD2, which was not confirmed against the DNA. TRBV21-1 is a documented pseudogene. This CDR3 contains 21 residues. CDR3: CASSNDARTSGGWWGTDTQYF. CDR3 sequence (DNA): TGTGCCAGCAGCAATGACGCCCGGACTAGCGGGGGGTGGTGGGGCACAGATACGCAGTATTTT.

V gene TRBV28 combines with J gene TRBJ1-4; tentative D call: TRBD1 (5 bases). The CDR3 runs 15 residues. The V gene's germline CDR1 is MDHEN and CDR2 SYDVKM. V was clipped by 5 bases and J by 6 bases, with 16 bases between them. DNA of the CDR3: TGTGCCAGCAGTCTACCCGGGGGTCTCGATGAAAAACTGTTTTTT. It translates to CASSLPGGLDEKLFF.

The chain combines TRBV30 with TRBJ1-6; possible D gene TRBD1, 6 bases. This CDR3 spans 14 amino acids. Trimming removed 3 bases at V and 10 bases at J, with 16 bases between. Germline V gives CDR1 GTSNPN, CDR2 SVGIG (reference sequence). Here the CDR3 DNA reads TGTGCCTGGAGGGAGGACAGTCGGCGGTCACCCCTCCACTTT. It codes for CAWREDSRRSPLHF. Looking up the rest from reference TRBV30 and TRBJ1-6 gives the full variable domain: SQTIHQWPATLVQPVGSPLSLECTVEGTSNPNLYWYRQAAGRGLQLLFYSVGIGQISSEVPQNLSASRPQDRQFILSSKKLLLSDSGFYLCAWREDSRRSPLHFGNGTRLTVT.

V usage is TRBV6-6 and J usage is TRBJ2-1; 13 positions agree with TRBD2. The V and J ends lost 8 bases and 6 bases, in that order; junction bases with no gene match: 4. There are 14 residues in the CDR3. Germline V CDR1 and CDR2: MNHNY, SVGAGI (reference sequence). For the CDR3, the DNA is TGTGCCAGCGAACTAGCGGGAGGGTCCAATGAGCAGTTCTTC. Its translation is CASELAGGSNEQFF.

The count of this clone is one. The rearrangement links TRBV29-1 to TRBJ2-1, with a possible D match to TRBD2 (5 bases). Germline loops: CDR1 SQVTM, CDR2 ANQGSEA. Trimming left V 7 bases short and J 0 bases short, with 16 bases between. This CDR3 has 15 residues. CDR3 sequence reads: CSAEGSNSSYNEQFF. CDR3 in DNA: TGCAGCGCCGAGGGCTCAAATAGCTCCTACAATGAGCAGTTCTTC.

The genes are TRBV3-1 (or the pseudogene TRBV3-2) and TRBJ2-2, with 10 bases matching TRBD1. After removal of 5 bases from V and 6 bases from J, the junction contained 12 bases not matched to a gene. This CDR3 has 17 residues. In germline, CDR1 is LGHDT, CDR2 YNNKEL (reference sequence). Here the CDR3 reads CASSSAPGQGYAGELFF. The DNA of the CDR3 is TGTGCCAGCAGCTCAGCCCCGGGACAGGGGTACGCCGGGGAGCTGTTTTTT.

The chain couples TRBV30 to TRBJ1-1; TRBD1 might be the D (6 bases). This CDR3 contains 13 residues. V lost 5 bases, J lost 1 base, and 11 bases lay in between. CDR1 is GTSNPN, CDR2 SVGIG, per germline (reference sequence). CDR3 nucleotides: TGTGCCTGGGCCGGACAGCCGAACACTGAAGCTTTCTTT. Translated, it gives CAWAGQPNTEAFF.

This clone was found once. The chain couples TRBV6-2 or TRBV6-3 to TRBJ1-1; D remains unclear. Germline V gives CDR1 MNHEY, CDR2 SVGEGT. The CDR3 consists of 13 residues. V was clipped by 4 bases and J by 3 bases, with 9 bases between them. CDR3 coding DNA: TGTGCCAGCAGTTTAGACTCTTACACTGAAGCTTTCTTT. Translating it yields CASSLDSYTEAFF.

The chain combines TRBV6-2 or TRBV6-3 with TRBJ1-5; TRBD1 matches at 8 bases. V lost 2 bases and J lost 2; bases outside the gene matches: 5. Germline V gives CDR1 MNHEY, CDR2 SVGEGT. The CDR3 is 16 amino acids. The CDR3 loop is CASSYGQGYGNQPQHF. The CDR3 nucleotides read TGTGCCAGCAGTTACGGACAGGGATACGGCAATCAGCCCCAGCATTTT.

There are a few counts of this clone. V is TRBV9 and J is TRBJ2-3, with unresolved D. The CDR3 runs to 13 residues. Germline values: CDR1 SGDLS, CDR2 YYNGEE. Between the trimmed V and J ends, which lost 4 bases and 2 bases, there was a span of 8 bases. The CDR3 here is CASSRLITDTQYF. DNA of the CDR3: TGTGCCAGCAGCCGGTTAATCACAGATACGCAGTATTTT. Variable domain in full (rest from reference TRBV9 and TRBJ2-3): DSGVTQTPKHLITATGQRVTLRCSPRSGDLSVYWYQQSLDQGLQFLIQYYNGEERAKGNILERFSAQQFPDLHSELNLSSLELGDSALYFCASSRLITDTQYFGPGTRLTVL.

This sequence joins TRBV10-3 and TRBJ2-1; 10 bases fit TRBD2. With 3 bases clipped from V and 9 bases from J, the junction kept 8 bases outside the gene matches. This CDR3 has 15 amino acids. CDR1 is ENHRY and CDR2 is SYGVKD in the germline V gene. CDR3 protein: CAISDSSGSFGEQFF. CDR3 nucleotide sequence: TGTGCCATCAGTGATTCTAGCGGGAGTTTCGGTGAGCAGTTCTTC.

The genes are TRBV6-1 and TRBJ2-1; 9 bases line up with TRBD2. This CDR3 region has 15 residues. Germline values: CDR1 MNHNS, CDR2 SASEGT. The ends lost 0 bases at V and 3 bases at J; junction bases unmatched: 0. The CDR3 DNA is TGTGCCAGCAGTGAAGCTAGCGGGAGCTACAATGAGCAGTTCTTC. It encodes CASSEASGSYNEQFF.

This clone was found once. This chain links TRBV11-2 with TRBJ2-5; 12 nucleotides match TRBD2. The V segment lost 0 bases and the J segment 5 bases; nucleotides outside the gene matches: 4. Germline CDR1 SGHAT, CDR2 FQNNGV. The CDR3 extends over 16 amino acids. CDR3 sequence: CASSLDRLAGVETQYF. The CDR3 DNA is TGTGCCAGCAGCTTAGATCGACTAGCGGGAGTGGAGACCCAGTACTTC.

The gene calls are TRBV7-9 and TRBJ2-7; D may be TRBD1 (5 bases). The V end lost 8 bases, the J end lost 0 bases, and 11 bases lay between the germline ends. Per germline, CDR1 SEHNR and CDR2 FQNEAQ (reference sequence). The CDR3 is made up of 13 amino acids. CDR3 in DNA: TGTGCCAGCGCCAGGGCAAGCTCCTACGAGCAGTACTTC. Its translation is CASARASSYEQYF.

The chain employs TRBV19 and TRBJ2-7; D may be TRBD2 (7 bases). CDR1 and CDR2 from the germline V gene are LNHDA and SQIVND (reference sequence). The CDR3 spans 15 residues. The V gene lost 0 bases and the J gene lost 1 base, with 10 bases spanning the gap. The CDR3 bases are TGTGCCAGTAGTATAGATGGGGGGGCATCCTACGAGCAGTACTTC. Protein product: CASSIDGGASYEQYF.